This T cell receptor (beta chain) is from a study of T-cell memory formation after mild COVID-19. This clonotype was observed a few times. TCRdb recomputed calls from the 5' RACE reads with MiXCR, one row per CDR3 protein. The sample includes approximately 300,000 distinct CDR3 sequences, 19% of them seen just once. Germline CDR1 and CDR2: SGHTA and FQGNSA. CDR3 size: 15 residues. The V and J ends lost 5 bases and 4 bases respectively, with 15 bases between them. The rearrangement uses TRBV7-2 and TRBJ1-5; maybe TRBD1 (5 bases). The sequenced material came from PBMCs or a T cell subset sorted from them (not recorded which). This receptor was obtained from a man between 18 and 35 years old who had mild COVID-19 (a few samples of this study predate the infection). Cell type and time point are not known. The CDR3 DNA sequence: TGTGCCAGCAGCCCCACCCGGGGGGTTAATCAGCCCCAGCATTTT. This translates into CASSPTRGVNQPQHF.